These 3 T cell receptor beta chains originate from one sample sequenced in a study of CD8 T cells in Susac syndrome. The authors reverse transcribed roughly 0.5 to 1 ug RNA with random hexamers. TCRdb recomputed calls from the immunoSEQ multiplex PCR reads with MiXCR, one row per CDR3 protein. The sample includes about 300,000 distinct CDR3 sequences, roughly 85% of them seen just once. Material: CD8+ T cells from PBMCs. The receptor set was obtained from a human donor with multiple sclerosis.

This clonotype was recorded a few times. The chain is built from TRBV11-2 and TRBJ2-5; D is perhaps TRBD1 or TRBD2 (5 bases each). Germline V CDR1 and CDR2: SGHAT, FQNNGV. The V and J ends lost 4 bases and 5 bases respectively, with 5 bases between them. The CDR3 has 11 amino acids. DNA for the CDR3: TGTGCCAGCAGCTGGGGGGAGACCCAGTACTTC. Its protein product is CASSWGETQYF.

The V call is TRBV7-9, the J call TRBJ1-2; maybe TRBD1 (6 bases). This CDR3 has 13 residues. Germline loops: CDR1 SEHNR, CDR2 FQNEAQ (reference sequence). V shed 6 bases and J shed 10 bases, with 18 bases lying between them. This chain's CDR3 is CASRGLGAKLYTF. As DNA, the CDR3 is TGTGCCAGCAGAGGCCTGGGGGCGAAGCTCTACACCTTC.

The gene calls are TRBV24-1 and TRBJ1-5; tentatively, D is TRBD1 (6 bases). This CDR3 comprises 14 residues. Trimming cost V 9 bases and J 2 bases, with 13 bases left between them. Germline-derived CDR1 and CDR2 are KGHDR and SFDVKD. Here the CDR3 DNA reads TGTGCCACCTCTCGGGGGGGCCGCAATCAGCCCCAGCATTTT. The encoded protein is CATSRGGRNQPQHF.